This TCR beta chain was sequenced for a study of spatial heterogeneity in lung cancer. This clonotype was counted at least ten times. The CDR3 loop spans 14 amino acids. Trimming removed 3 bases from V and 4 bases from J, with 12 bases in between. One entry per CDR3 protein results from TCRdb running MiXCR on the 5' RACE reads. The sample contains more than 20,000 distinct CDR3 sequences, roughly 4.5% of which appear only once. Time point specified: sample taken at primary tumor resection. The input material, whole RNA from tumor, nontumor lung or frozen PBMC, was sequenced unsorted. This sequence was found in a male donor with early-stage non-small cell lung cancer. The chain uses TRBV12-3 or TRBV12-4 and TRBJ1-1, with D possibly being TRBD1 (5 bases). Material: PBMCs, obtained at surgery. The CDR3 loop reads CASSFGALATEAFF. CDR3 DNA sequence: TGTGCCAGCAGTTTCGGGGCGTTGGCCACTGAAGCTTTCTTT.